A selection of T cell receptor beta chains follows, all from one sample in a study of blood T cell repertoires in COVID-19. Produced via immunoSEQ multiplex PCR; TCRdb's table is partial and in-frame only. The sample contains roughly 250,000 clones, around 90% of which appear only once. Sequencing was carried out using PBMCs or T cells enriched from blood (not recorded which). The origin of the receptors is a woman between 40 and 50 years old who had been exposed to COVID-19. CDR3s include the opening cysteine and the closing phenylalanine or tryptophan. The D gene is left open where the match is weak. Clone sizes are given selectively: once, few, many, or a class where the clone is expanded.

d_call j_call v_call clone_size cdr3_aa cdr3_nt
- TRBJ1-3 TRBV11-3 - CASSGQGGNTIYF TGTGCCAGCAGTGGGCAGGGAGGAAACACCATATATTTT
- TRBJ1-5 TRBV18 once CASSRQGKDQPQHF TGTGCCAGCTCACGTCAGGGGAAGGATCAGCCCCAGCATTTT
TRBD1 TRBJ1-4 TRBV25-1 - CASSEGQGVGSEKLFF TGTGCCAGCAGTGAAGGCCAGGGGGTTGGTTCAGAAAAACTGTTTTTT
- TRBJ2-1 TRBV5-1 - CASSQSTGGEQFF TGTGCCAGCAGCCAAAGCACTGGCGGTGAGCAGTTCTTC
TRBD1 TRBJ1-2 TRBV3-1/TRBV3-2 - CASSPRDRGYYGYTF TGTGCCAGCAGCCCCCGGGACAGGGGGTACTATGGCTACACCTTC
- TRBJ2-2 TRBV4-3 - CASSRETGTGELFF TGCGCCAGCAGCCGCGAAACAGGGACCGGGGAGCTGTTTTTT
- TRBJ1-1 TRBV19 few CASIGRANTEAFF TGTGCCAGTATTGGCAGGGCGAACACTGAAGCTTTCTTT
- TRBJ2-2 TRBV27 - CASSFRGTGELFF TGTGCCAGCAGTTTTAGGGGGACCGGGGAGCTGTTTTTT
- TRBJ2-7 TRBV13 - CASSPPRQAYEQYF TGTGCCAGCAGCCCCCCCAGGCAGGCCTACGAGCAGTACTTC
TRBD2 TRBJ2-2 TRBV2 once CAGGLAGGTGELFF TGTGCCGGTGGACTAGCGGGAGGTACCGGGGAGCTGTTTTTT
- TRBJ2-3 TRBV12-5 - CASGLSAGPFTDTQYF TGTGCTAGTGGTTTGAGCGCGGGTCCCTTCACAGATACGCAGTATTTT
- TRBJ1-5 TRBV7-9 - CASSLGVGGGNQPQHF TGTGCCAGCAGCTTAGGGGTCGGAGGGGGCAATCAGCCCCAGCATTTT
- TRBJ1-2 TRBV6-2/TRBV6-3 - CASSYSIQGSYGYTF TGTGCCAGCAGTTACTCGATTCAGGGTAGCTATGGCTACACCTTC
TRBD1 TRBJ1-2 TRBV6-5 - CASSYSRVQGAGYTF TGTGCCAGCAGTTACTCGAGGGTACAGGGGGCTGGCTACACCTTC
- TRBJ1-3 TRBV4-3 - CASSQDLGHSGNTIYF TGCGCCAGCAGCCAAGATTTAGGACACTCTGGAAACACCATATATTTT
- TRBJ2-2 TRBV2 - CASRIDLRTGELFF TGTGCCAGCAGGATAGACTTGCGCACCGGGGAGCTGTTTTTT
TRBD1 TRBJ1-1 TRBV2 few CASSESLGGVAAAFF TGTGCCAGCAGCGAGTCGTTAGGGGGCGTTGCCGCGGCTTTCTTT
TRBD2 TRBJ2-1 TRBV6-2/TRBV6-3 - CASSSEAGGPLRNEQFF TGTGCCAGCAGTTCAGAAGCGGGGGGACCCCTCAGGAATGAGCAGTTCTTC
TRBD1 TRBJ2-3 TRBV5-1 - CASSTGGSPRDTQYF TGCGCCAGCTCGACAGGGGGCAGCCCCAGGGATACGCAGTATTTT
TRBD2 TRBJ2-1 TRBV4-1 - CASSQGTRRSEQFF TGCGCCAGCAGCCAAGGGACTAGAAGGAGTGAGCAGTTCTTC
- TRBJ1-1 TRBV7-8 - CASSLTESNTEAFF TGTGCCAGCAGCTTGACAGAAAGTAACACTGAAGCTTTCTTT
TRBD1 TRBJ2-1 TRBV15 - CATTSGQGGNEQFF TGTGCCACCACCTCGGGACAGGGAGGAAATGAGCAGTTCTTC
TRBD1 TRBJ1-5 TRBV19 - CASSSGRQGVSNQPQHF TGTGCCAGTAGTTCAGGGCGACAGGGAGTATCCAATCAGCCCCAGCATTTT
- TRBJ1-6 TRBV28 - CASRQIGEGPPLHF TGTGCCAGCAGACAAATAGGGGAGGGGCCACCCCTCCACTTT
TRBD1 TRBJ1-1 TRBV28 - CASSSQTGVVTEAFF TGTGCCAGCAGTTCCCAGACAGGGGTCGTCACTGAAGCTTTCTTT
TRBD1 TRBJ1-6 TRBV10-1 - CASRVGDRVSPLHF TGCGCCAGCCGGGTGGGAGACAGGGTTTCACCCCTCCACTTT
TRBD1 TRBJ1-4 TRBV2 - CASSYGTAIEKLFF TGTGCCAGCAGCTACGGGACAGCTATTGAAAAACTGTTTTTT
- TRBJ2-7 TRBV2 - CASSPRYEQYF TGTGCCAGCAGCCCCCGCTACGAGCAGTACTTC
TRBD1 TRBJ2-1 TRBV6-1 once CASSEQGALVSEQFF TGTGCCAGCAGTGAGCAGGGGGCCCTCGTAAGTGAGCAGTTCTTC
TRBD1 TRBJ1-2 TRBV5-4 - CASSPTGVNYGYTF TGTGCCAGCAGCCCTACAGGGGTGAACTATGGCTACACCTTC
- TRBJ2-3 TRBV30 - CACASAGSTDTQYF TGTGCCTGTGCTAGCGCCGGGAGCACAGATACGCAGTATTTT
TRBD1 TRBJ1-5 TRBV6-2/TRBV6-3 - CASSWPGQGGNQPQHF TGTGCCAGCAGTTGGCCCGGACAGGGAGGCAATCAGCCCCAGCATTTT
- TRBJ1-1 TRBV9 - CASSVVSVNTEAFF TGTGCCAGCAGCGTAGTATCGGTGAACACTGAAGCTTTCTTT
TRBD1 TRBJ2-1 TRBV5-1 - CASSLAGQGLKRGNEQFF TGCGCCAGCAGCTTGGCCGGACAGGGTTTGAAGAGGGGCAATGAGCAGTTCTTC